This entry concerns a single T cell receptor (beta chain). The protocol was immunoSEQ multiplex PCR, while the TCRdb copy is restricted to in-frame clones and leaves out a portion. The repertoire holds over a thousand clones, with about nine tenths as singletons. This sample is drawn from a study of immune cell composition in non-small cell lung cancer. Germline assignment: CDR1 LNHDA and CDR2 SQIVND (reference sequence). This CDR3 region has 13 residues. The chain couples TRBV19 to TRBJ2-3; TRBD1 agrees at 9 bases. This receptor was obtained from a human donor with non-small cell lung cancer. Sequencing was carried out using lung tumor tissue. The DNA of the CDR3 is TGTGCGGCGGGGACAGGGAGGGGAGATACGCAGTATTTT. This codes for CAAGTGRGDTQYF. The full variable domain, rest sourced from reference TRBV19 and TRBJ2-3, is DGGITQSPKYLFRKEGQNVTLSCEQNLNHDAMYWYRQDPGQGLRLIYYSQIVNDFQKGDIAEGYSVSREKKESFPLTVTSAQKNPTAFYLCAAGTGRGDTQYFGPGTRLTVL.